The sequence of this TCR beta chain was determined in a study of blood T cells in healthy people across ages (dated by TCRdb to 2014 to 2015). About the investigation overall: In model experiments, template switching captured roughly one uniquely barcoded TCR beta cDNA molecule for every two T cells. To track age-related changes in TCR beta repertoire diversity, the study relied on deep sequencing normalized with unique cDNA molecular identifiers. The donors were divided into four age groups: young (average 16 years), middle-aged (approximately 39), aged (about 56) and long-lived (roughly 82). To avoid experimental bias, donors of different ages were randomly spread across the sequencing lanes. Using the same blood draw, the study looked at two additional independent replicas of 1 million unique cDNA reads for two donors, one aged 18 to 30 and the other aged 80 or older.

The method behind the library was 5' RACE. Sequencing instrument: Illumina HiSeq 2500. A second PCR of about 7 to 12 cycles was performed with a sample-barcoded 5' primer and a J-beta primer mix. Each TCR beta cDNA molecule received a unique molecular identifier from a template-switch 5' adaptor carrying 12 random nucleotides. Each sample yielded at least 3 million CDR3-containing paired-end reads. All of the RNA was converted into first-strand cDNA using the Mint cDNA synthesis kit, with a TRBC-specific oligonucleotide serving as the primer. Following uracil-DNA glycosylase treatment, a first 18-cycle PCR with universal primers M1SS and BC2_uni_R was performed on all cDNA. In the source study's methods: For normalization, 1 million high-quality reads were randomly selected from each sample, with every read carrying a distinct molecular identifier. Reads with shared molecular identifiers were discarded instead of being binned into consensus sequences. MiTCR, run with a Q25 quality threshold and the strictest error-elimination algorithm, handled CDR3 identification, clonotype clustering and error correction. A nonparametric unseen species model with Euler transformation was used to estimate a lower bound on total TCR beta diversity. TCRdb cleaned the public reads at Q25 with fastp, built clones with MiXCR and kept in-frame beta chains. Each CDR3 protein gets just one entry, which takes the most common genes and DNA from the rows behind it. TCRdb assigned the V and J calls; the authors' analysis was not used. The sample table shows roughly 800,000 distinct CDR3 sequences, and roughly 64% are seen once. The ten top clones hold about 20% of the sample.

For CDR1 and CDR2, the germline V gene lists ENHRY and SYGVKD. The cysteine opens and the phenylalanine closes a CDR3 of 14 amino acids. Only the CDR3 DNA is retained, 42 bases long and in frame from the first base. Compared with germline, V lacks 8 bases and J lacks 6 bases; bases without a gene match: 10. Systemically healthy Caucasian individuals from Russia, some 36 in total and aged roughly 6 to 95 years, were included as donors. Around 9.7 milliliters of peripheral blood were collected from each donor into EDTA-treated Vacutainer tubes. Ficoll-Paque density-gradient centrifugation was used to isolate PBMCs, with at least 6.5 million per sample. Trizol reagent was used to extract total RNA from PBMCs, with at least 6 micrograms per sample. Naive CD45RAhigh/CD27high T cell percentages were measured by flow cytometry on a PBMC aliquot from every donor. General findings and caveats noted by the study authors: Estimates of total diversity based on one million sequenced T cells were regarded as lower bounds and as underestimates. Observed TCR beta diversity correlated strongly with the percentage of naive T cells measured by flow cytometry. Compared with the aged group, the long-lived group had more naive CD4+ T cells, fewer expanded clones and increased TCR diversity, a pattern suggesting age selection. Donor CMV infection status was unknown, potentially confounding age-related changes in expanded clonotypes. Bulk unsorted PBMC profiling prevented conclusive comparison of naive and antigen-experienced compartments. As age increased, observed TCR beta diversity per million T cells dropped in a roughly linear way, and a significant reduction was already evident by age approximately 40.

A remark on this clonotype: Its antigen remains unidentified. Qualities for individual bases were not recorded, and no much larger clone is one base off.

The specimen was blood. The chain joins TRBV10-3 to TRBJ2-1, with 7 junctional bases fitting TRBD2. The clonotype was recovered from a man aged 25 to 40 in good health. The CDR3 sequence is CAIQTAGTANEQFF. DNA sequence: TGTGCCATCCAGACAGCGGGAACCGCCAATGAGCAGTTCTTC.